Sample share makes the clone carrying this TCR beta chain medium-sized. Its antigen is not known. A unique molecular identifier was attached to every TCR cDNA molecule. TCRdb re-analysed the 5' RACE reads in MiXCR, keeping a single row per CDR3 protein. The data show 3,500 to 5,000 distinct CDR3 sequences, about a tenth seen once. The record originates from a study of spatial heterogeneity in lung cancer. The V segment lost 3 bases and the J segment 4 bases; nucleotides outside the gene matches: 4. From germline, CDR1 is LNHNV and CDR2 YYDKDF (reference sequence). The CDR3 runs to 14 residues. Findings and caveats of the study: The study found that expanded intratumoral alpha and beta TCR counts tracked tumor mutation counts.

Time point: sample taken at primary tumor resection. Whole RNA came from tumor, nontumor lung or frozen PBMC and was sequenced without being sorted. The specimen comprised lung tumor tissue, sampled at surgery. The V gene is TRBV15, the J gene TRBJ1-1; 8 bases match TRBD1. The sequence was collected from a female donor with early-stage non-small cell lung cancer. CDR3 protein: CATSSLTGGTEAFF. The CDR3 DNA reads TGTGCCACCAGCAGCCTAACAGGGGGCACTGAAGCTTTCTTT.